These T cell receptor beta chains were read from a single sample in a study of identical twins. TCRdb processed the 5' RACE reads anew with MiXCR; each CDR3 protein has one entry. The repertoire holds approximately 260,000 distinct CDR3 sequences, with around 8.3% as singletons. These data were also reused for a study on yellow fever vaccine responses in identical twins.

Material: CD8+ T cells sorted from blood. The receptors originated from a woman younger than 30 in good health. Each CDR3 is given with its conserved first and last residue.

V gene	J gene	CDR3 protein
TRBV4-3	TRBJ2-1	CASSQDPDRAIDEQFF
TRBV27	TRBJ1-1	CASSLGGITEAFF
TRBV4-1	TRBJ2-1	CASSQETGGYNEQFF
TRBV7-8	TRBJ1-5	CASSLADSPNQPQHF
TRBV24-1	TRBJ2-7	CATSDGDRGYEQYF
TRBV3-1	TRBJ2-2	CASSQGPGQGYAGELFF
TRBV19	TRBJ2-5	CASSMTSGGIETQYF
TRBV4-1	TRBJ2-7	CASSPTRGRLNEQYF
TRBV24-1	TRBJ2-5	CATSDWVETQYF
TRBV19	TRBJ2-1	CASLKGGAYNEQFF
TRBV9	TRBJ2-5	CASSVEASGGYQETQYF
TRBV27	TRBJ2-7	CASSVTLEGYEQYF
TRBV7-9	TRBJ2-7	CASSLGQAFSYEQYF
TRBV20-1	TRBJ2-7	CSARDPNRYEQYF
TRBV25-1	TRBJ2-7	CASSDAGGYEQYF
TRBV20-1	TRBJ2-7	CSASPGTSGQNNPYEQYF
TRBV29-1	TRBJ2-6	CSVEVSSGANVLTF
TRBV6-1	TRBJ1-2	CASSPGVGRHGYTF
TRBV6-5	TRBJ1-1	CASSYEGGGTEAFF
TRBV3-1	TRBJ2-5	CASSQAGGPGQETQYF
TRBV25-1	TRBJ2-1	CASSEYTGSSYNEQFF
TRBV29-1	TRBJ2-2	CSVVGTGNTGELFF
TRBV3-1	TRBJ2-1	CASSQEGREAVEQFF
TRBV6-1	TRBJ2-7	CASRPGLAVTYEQYF
TRBV12-3/TRBV12-4	TRBJ2-5	CASYDASQETQYF
TRBV29-1	TRBJ2-2	CSVPGTGGGGELFF
TRBV29-1	TRBJ2-1	CSVFLGGESYNEQFF
TRBV7-6	TRBJ2-2	CASGRRGTGELFF
TRBV5-1	TRBJ2-7	CASSLADRARIDSYEQYF
TRBV11-1	TRBJ1-3	CASSSLWAGSSSGNTIYF
TRBV3-1	TRBJ2-1	CASCQVSGLQRNNEQFF
TRBV29-1	TRBJ2-7	CSVETTSGNGDYYEQYF
TRBV12-3/TRBV12-4	TRBJ2-3	CASTPKGTDTQYF
TRBV2	TRBJ2-3	CASSEAPSSTDTQYF
TRBV25-1	TRBJ2-1	CASSEYYGGASDEQFF
TRBV10-3	TRBJ2-7	CAIRRQGWQYF
TRBV19	TRBJ2-7	CASRGQGHPYEQYF
TRBV29-1	TRBJ2-1	CSSWGGLYNEQFF
TRBV18	TRBJ2-4	CASSPVLLAKNIQYF
TRBV29-1	TRBJ2-1	CSVDVTGGVNEQFF
TRBV29-1	TRBJ2-7	CSVEAGGGEQYF
TRBV6-1	TRBJ2-1	CASTAADPSYNEQFF
TRBV20-1	TRBJ2-3	CSALLLAGGLEDTQYF